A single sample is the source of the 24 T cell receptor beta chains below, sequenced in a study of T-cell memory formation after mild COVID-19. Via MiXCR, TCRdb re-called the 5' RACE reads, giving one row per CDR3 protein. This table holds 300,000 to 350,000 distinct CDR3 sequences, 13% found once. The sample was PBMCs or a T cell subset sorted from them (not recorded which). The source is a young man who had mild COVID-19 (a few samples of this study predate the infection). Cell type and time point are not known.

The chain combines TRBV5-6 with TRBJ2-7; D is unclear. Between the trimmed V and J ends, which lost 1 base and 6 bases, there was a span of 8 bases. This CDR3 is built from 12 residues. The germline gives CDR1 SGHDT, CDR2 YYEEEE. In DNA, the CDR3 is TGTGCCAGCAGCTTGTTCAGGAGCGAGCAGTACGTC. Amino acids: CASSLFRSEQYV.

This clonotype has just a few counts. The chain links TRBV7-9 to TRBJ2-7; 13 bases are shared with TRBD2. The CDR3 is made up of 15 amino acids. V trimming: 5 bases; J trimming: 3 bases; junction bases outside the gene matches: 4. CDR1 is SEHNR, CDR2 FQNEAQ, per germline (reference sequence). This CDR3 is CASSQGLAGIYEQYF. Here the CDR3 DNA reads TGTGCCAGCAGCCAGGGACTAGCGGGGATCTACGAGCAGTACTTC.

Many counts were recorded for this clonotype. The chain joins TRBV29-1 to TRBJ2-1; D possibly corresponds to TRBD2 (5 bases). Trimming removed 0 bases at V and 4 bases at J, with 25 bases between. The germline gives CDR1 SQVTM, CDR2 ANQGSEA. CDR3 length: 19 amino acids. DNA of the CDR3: TGCAGCGTTGAAGAAGGTGGCAGCGGAGAAATCAGCCCTTACAATGAGCAGTTCTTC. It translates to CSVEEGGSGEISPYNEQFF.

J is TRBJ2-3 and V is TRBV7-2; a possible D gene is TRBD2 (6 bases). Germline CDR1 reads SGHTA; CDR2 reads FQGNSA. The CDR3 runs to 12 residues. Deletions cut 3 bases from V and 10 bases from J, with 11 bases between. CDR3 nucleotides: TGTGCCAGCAGCTTCCACCCGGGGGCGCAGTATTTT. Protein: CASSFHPGAQYF. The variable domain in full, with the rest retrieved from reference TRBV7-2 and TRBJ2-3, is GAGVSQSPSNKVTEKGKDVELRCDPISGHTALYWYRQSLGQGLEFLIYFQGNSAPDKSGLPSDRFSAERTGGSVSTLTIQRTQQEDSAVYLCASSFHPGAQYFGPGTRLTVL.

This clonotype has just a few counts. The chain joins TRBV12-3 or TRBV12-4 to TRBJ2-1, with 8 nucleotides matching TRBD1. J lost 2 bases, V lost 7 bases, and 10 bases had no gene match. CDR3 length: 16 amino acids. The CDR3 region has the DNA TGTGCCAGCACTGAAAGGACAGGGACGGCCTACAATGAGCAGTTCTTC. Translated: CASTERTGTAYNEQFF.

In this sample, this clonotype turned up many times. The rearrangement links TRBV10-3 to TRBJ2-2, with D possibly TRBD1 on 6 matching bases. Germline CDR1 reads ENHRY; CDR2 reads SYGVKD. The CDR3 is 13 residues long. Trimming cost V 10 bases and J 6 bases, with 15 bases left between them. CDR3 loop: CATLGAGPGELFF. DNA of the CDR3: TGTGCCACCTTGGGGGCGGGTCCCGGGGAGCTGTTTTTT.

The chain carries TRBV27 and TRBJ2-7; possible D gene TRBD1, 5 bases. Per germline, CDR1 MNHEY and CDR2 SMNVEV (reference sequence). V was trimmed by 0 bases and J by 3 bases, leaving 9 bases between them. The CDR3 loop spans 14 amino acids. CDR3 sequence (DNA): TGTGCCAGCAGTTTATCGATCGACAGCTACGAGCAGTACGTC. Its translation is CASSLSIDSYEQYV.

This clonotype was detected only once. CDR3 residues: CASSYPTGPNTEAFF. CDR3 DNA sequence: TGTGCCAGCAGTTACCCGACAGGCCCGAACACTGAAGCTTTCTTT. The rearrangement joins TRBV6-6 to TRBJ1-1, with D maybe TRBD1 (6 bases). V dropped 2 bases and J dropped 1 base, with 11 bases sitting between them. CDR3 length: 15 amino acids. The germline V gene has CDR1 MNHNY and CDR2 SVGAGI (reference sequence).

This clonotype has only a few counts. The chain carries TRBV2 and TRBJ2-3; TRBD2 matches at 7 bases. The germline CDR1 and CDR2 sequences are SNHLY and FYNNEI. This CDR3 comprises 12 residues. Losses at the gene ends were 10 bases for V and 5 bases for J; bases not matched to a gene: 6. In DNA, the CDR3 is TGTGCCACCCGACTAGCTGGAGATACGCAGTATTTT. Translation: CATRLAGDTQYF.

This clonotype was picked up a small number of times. The CDR3 nucleotides are TGCAGCGTGGCTCTCAAGATGTCAGATACGCAGTATTTT. Protein: CSVALKMSDTQYF. The rearrangement joins TRBV29-1 to TRBJ2-3; D not resolved. There are 13 residues in the CDR3. V lost 6 bases to trimming and J lost 4 bases, with 14 bases between them. Per germline, CDR1 SQVTM and CDR2 ANQGSEA.

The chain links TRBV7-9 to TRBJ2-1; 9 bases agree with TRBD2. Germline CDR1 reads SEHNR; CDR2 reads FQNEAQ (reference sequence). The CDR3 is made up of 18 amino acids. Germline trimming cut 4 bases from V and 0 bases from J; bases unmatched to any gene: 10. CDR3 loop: CASSSGTSRVGSYNEQFF. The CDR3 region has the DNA TGTGCCAGCAGCTCCGGGACTAGCCGGGTCGGCTCCTACAATGAGCAGTTCTTC.

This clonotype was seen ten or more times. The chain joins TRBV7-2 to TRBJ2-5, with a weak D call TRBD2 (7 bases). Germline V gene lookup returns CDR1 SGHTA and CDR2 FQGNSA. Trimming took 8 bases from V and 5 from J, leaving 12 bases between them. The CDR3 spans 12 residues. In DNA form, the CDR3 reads TGTGCCAGCCGGGGGGCCAGTGAGACCCAGTACTTC. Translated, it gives CASRGASETQYF.

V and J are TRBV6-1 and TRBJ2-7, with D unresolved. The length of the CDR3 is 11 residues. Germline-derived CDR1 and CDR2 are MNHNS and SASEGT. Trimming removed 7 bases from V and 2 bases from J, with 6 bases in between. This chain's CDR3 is CASTVAYEQYF. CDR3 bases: TGTGCCAGCACCGTAGCCTACGAGCAGTACTTC.

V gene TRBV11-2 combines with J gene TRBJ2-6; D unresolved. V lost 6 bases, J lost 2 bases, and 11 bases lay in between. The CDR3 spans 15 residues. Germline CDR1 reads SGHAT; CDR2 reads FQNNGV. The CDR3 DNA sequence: TGTGCCAGCAGGTTCTTCGCCACTGGGGCCAACGTCCTGACTTTC. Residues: CASRFFATGANVLTF.

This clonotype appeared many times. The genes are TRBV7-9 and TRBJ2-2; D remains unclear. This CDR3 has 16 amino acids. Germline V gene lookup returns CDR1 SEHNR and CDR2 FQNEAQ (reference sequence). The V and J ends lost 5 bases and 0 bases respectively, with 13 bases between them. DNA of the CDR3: TGTGCCAGCAGCCCTCGCGACGGTGCGAACACCGGGGAGCTGTTTTTT. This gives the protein CASSPRDGANTGELFF.

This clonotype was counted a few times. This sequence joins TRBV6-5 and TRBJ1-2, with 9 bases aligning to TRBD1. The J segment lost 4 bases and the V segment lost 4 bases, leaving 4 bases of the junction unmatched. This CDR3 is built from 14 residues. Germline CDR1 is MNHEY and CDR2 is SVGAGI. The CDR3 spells CASSLDRGVYGYTF. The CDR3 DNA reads TGTGCCAGCAGTTTAGACAGGGGGGTCTATGGCTACACCTTC.

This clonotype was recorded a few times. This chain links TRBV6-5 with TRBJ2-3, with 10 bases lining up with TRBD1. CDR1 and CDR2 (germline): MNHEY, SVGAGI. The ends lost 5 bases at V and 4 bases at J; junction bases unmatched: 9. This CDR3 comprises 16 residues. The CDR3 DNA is TGTGCCAGCAGTACCACGACAGGGGGCAGCGCAGATACGCAGTATTTT. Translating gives CASSTTTGGSADTQYF.

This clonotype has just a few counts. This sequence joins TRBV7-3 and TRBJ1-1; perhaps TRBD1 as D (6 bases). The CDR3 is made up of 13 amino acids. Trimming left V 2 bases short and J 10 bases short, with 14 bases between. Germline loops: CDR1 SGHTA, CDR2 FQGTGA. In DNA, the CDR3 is TGTGCCAGCAGCTTACCCCCCGACAGGAGAGCTTTCTTT. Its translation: CASSLPPDRRAFF.

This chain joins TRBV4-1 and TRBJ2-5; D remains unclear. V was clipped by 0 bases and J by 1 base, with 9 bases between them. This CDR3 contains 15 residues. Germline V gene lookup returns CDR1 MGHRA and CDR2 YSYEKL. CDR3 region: CASSQDRPSQETQYF. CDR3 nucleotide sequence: TGCGCCAGCAGCCAAGATCGGCCCTCCCAAGAGACCCAGTACTTC.

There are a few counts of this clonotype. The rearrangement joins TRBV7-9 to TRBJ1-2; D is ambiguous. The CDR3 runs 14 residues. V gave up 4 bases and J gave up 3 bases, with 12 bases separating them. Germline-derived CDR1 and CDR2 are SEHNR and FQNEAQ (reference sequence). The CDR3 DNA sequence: TGTGCCAGCAGCTGGCTACCTTCCGACTATGGCTACACCTTC. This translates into CASSWLPSDYGYTF. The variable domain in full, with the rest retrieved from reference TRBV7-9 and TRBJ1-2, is DTGVSQNPRHKITKRGQNVTFRCDPISEHNRLYWYRQTLGQGPEFLTYFQNEAQLEKSRLLSDRFSAERPKGSFSTLEIQRTEQGDSAMYLCASSWLPSDYGYTFGSGTRLTVV.

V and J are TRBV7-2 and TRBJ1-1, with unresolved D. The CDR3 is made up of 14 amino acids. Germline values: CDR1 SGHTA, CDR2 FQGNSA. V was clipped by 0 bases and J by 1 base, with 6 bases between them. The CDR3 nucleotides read TGTGCCAGCAGCTTAGCGATCGAGAACACTGAAGCTTTCTTT. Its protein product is CASSLAIENTEAFF.

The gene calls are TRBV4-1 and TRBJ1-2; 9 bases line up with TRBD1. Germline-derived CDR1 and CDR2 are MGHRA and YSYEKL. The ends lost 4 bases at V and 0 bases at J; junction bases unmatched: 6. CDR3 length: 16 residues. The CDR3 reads CASSPGQGPANYGYTF. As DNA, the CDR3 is TGCGCCAGCAGCCCGGGACAGGGCCCGGCTAACTATGGCTACACCTTC.

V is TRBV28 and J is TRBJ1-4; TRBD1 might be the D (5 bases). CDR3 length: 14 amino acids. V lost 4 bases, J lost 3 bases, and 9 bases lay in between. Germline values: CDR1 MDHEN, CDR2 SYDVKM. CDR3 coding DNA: TGTGCCAGCAGTTATCAGGGCTCTAATGAAAAACTGTTTTTT. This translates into CASSYQGSNEKLFF.

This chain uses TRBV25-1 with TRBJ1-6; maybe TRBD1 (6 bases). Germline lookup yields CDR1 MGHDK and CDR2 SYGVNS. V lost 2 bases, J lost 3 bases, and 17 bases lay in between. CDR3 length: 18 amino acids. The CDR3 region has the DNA TGTGCCAGCAGTGAACCACCCTCCGGGACAAACTATAATTCACCCCTCCACTTT. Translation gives CASSEPPSGTNYNSPLHF.